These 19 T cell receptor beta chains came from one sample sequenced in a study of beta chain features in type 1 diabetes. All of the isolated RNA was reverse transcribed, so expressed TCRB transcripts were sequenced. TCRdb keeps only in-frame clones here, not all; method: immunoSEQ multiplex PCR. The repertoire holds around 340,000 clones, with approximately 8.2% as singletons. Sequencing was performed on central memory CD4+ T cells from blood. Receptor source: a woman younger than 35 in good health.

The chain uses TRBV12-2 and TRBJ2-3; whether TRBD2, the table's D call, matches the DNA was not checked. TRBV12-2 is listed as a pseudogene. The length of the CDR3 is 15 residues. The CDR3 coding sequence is TGTGCAAGTCGGAGAGCGGGAGCGGGTACAGATACGCAGTATTTT. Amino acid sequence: CASRRAGAGTDTQYF.

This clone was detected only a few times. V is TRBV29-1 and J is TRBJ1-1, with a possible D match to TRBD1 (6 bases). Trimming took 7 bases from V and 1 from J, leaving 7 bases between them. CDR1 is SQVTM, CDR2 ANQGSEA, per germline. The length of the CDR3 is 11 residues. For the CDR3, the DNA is TGCAGCGGGACAGAGAACACTGAAGCTTTCTTT. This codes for CSGTENTEAFF. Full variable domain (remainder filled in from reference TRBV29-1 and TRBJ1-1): SAVISQKPSRDICQRGTSLTIQCQVDSQVTMMFWYRQQPGQSLTLIATANQGSEATYESGFVIDKFPISRPNLTFSTLTVSNMSPEDSSIYLCSGTENTEAFFGQGTRLTVV.

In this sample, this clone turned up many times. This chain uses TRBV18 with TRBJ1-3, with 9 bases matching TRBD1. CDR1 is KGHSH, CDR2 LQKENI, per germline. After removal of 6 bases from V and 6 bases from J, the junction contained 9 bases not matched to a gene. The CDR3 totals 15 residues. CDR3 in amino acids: CASSPGTGISNTIYF. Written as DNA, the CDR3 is TGTGCCAGCTCGCCCGGGACAGGGATTTCAAACACCATATATTTT.

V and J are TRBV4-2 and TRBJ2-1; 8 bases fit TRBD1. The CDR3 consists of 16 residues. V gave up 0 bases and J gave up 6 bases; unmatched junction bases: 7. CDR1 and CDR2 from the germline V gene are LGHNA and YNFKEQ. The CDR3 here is CASSQDQGARVNEQFF. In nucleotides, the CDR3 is TGTGCCAGCAGCCAAGATCAGGGGGCGCGCGTCAATGAGCAGTTCTTC.

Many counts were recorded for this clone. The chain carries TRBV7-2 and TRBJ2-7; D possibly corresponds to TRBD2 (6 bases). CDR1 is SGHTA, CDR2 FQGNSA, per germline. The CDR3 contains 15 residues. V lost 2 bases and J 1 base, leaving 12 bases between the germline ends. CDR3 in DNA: TGTGCCAGCAGCTTATCCCCCGGACTATCCTACGAGCAGTACTTC. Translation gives CASSLSPGLSYEQYF.

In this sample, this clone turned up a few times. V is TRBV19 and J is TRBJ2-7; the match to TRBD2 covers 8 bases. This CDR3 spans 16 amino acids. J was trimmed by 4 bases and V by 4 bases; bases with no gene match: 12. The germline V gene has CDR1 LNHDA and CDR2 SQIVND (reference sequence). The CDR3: CASSTFGAGVSYEQYF. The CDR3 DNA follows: TGTGCCAGTAGTACCTTCGGAGCGGGAGTCTCTTACGAGCAGTACTTC.

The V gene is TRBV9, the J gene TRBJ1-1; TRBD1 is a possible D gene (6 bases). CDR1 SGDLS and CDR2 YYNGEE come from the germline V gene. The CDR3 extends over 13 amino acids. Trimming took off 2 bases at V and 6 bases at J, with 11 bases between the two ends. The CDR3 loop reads CASSVGGGAEAFF. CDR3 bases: TGTGCCAGCAGCGTCGGAGGGGGTGCTGAAGCTTTCTTT.

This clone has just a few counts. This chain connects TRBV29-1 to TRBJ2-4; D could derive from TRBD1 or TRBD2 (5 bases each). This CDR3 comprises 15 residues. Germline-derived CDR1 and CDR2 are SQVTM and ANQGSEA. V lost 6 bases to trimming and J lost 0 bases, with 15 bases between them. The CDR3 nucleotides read TGCAGCGTAAAGGGGACCCTGAGAGCCAAAAACATTCAGTACTTC. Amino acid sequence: CSVKGTLRAKNIQYF.

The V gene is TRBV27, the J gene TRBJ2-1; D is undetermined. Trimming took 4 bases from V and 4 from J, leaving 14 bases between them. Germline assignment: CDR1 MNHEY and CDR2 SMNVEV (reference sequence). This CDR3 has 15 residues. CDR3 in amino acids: CASSWSQYEYNEQFF. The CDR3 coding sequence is TGTGCCAGCAGTTGGTCCCAGTATGAGTACAATGAGCAGTTCTTC.

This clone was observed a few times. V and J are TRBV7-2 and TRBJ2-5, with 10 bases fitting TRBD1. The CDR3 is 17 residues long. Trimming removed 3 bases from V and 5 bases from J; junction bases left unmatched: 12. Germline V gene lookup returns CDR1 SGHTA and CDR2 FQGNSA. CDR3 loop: CASSLRGRDRGRETQYF. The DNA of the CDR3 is TGTGCCAGCAGCTTGAGAGGCCGGGACAGGGGACGGGAGACCCAGTACTTC. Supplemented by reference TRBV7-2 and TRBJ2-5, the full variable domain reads GAGVSQSPSNKVTEKGKDVELRCDPISGHTALYWYRQSLGQGLEFLIYFQGNSAPDKSGLPSDRFSAERTGGSVSTLTIQRTQQEDSAVYLCASSLRGRDRGRETQYFGPGTRLLVL.

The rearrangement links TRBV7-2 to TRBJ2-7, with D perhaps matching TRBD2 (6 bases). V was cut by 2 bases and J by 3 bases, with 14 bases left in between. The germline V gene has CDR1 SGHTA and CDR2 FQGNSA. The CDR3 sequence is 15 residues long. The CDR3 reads CASSLSSGGHYEQYF. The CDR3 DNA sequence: TGTGCCAGCAGCTTATCATCCGGAGGGCACTACGAGCAGTACTTC.

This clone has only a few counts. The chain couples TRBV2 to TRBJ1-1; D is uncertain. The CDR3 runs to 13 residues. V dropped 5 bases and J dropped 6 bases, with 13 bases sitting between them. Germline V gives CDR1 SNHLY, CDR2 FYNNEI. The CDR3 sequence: CASSTLGGAEAFF. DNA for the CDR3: TGTGCCAGCAGTACCCTCGGCGGAGCTGAAGCTTTCTTT.

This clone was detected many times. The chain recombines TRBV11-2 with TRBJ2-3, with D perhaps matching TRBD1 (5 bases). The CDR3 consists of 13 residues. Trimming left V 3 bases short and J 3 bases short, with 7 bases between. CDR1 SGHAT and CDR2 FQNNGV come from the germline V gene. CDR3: CASSFSGTDTQYF. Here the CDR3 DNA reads TGTGCCAGCAGCTTTTCAGGGACAGATACGCAGTATTTT.

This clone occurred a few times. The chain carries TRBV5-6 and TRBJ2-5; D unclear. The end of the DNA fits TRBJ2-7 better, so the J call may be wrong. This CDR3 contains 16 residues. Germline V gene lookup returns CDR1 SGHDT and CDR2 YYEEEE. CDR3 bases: TGTGCCAGCAGCTTGGTGGGCAACCCGAACTCCTACGAGCAGTACTTC. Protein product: CASSLVGNPNSYEQYF.

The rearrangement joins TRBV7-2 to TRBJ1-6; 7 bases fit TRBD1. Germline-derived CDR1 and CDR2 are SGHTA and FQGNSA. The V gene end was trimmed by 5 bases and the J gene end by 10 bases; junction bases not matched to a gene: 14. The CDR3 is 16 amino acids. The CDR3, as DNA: TGTGCCAGCAGCCGGCAAAACACAGGGGTCGAGTCACCCCTCCACTTT. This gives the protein CASSRQNTGVESPLHF.

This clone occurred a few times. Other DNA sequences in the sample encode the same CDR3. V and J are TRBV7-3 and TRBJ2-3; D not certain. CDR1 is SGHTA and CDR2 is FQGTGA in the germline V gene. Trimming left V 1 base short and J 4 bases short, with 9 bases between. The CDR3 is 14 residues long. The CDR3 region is CASSLNQPPDTQYF. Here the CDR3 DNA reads TGTGCCAGCAGCTTAAACCAACCCCCAGATACGCAGTATTTT.

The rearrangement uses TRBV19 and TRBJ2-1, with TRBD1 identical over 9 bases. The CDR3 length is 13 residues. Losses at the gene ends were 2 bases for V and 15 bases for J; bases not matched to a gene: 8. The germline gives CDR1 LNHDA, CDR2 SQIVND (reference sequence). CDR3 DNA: TGTGCCAGTAGTATATCCATCCGGGACAGGGCGTTCTTC. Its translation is CASSISIRDRAFF.

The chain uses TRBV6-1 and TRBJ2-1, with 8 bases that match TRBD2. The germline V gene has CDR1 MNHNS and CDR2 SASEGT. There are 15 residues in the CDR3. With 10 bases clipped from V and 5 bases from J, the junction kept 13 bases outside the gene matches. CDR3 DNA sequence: TGTGCCATCTGGACGGGGGGGAGTGGAGACAATGAGCAGTTCTTC. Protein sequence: CAIWTGGSGDNEQFF.

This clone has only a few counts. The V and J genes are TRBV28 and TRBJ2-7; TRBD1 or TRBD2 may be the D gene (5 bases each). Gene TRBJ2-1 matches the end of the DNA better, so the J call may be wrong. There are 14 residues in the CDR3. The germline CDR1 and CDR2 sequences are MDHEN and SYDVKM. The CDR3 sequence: CASSQPGRYNEQFF. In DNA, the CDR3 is TGTGCCAGCAGTCAACCGGGACGGTACAATGAGCAGTTCTTC.